This T cell receptor beta chain was obtained from a study of tumor and adjacent non-tumor tissue in lung cancer. Study details: Stage I to III disease affected ten to eleven men and about five women aged about 31 to 76.

The CDR3 length is 13 residues. Germline V CDR1 and CDR2: SGHAT, FQNNGV. V shed 2 bases and J shed 8 bases, with 12 bases lying between them. Study-wide results and caveats: In normal lung, the top 100 clones were significantly more dominant than in tumor. Compared with tumor, normal lung showed significantly lower TCR diversity.

No cell sorting was done before RNA was extracted from the tissue. In the case of this clonotype: The antigen is unknown. This CDR3 is missing its conserved last phenylalanine or tryptophan, likely due to a read error.

The library came from three nested PCR rounds adapted from ARM-PCR protocols. TCRdb used MiXCR to reprocess the multiplex PCR reads, holding one entry per CDR3 protein. The sample contains roughly 150,000 distinct CDR3 sequences, roughly 70% of which appear only once. The sample taken for sequencing was lung tumor tissue. The chain recombines TRBV11-2 with TRBJ1-1; D call uncertain. The clonotype comes from a man aged 55 to 69 with small cell lung cancer. The CDR3 is CASSLLCVGEAFI. The CDR3 DNA is TGTGCCAGCAGCTTATTATGTGTCGGAGAAGCTTTCATT.